Described below is a single TCR beta chain sequence and its context. Its antigen is undetermined. The authors made TCR beta libraries by quantitative 5'-RACE with molecular barcodes. TCRdb processed the 5' RACE reads anew with MiXCR; each CDR3 protein has one entry. Among some 840,000 distinct CDR3 sequences listed, around 11% were seen once. Germline CDR1 SGDLS, CDR2 YYNGEE. The V gene end was trimmed by 1 base and the J gene end by 3 bases; junction bases not matched to a gene: 5. The CDR3 runs to 16 residues. This record belongs to a study of CD8 T cells in ankylosing spondylitis. Study findings and constraints: Some of the motif variants had earlier been found in reactive arthritis patients' fluid and blood. A TCR beta motif of about 8 highly homologous variants appeared characteristic of ankylosing spondylitis blood. The clones that were linked to disease were reported to be significantly enriched in matched synovial fluid samples from ankylosing spondylitis patients. Peripheral blood samples showed relatively rare disease-linked clones, and these clones were CD8+.

The chain recombines TRBV9 with TRBJ2-1; 9 positions match TRBD1. The sequence was obtained from a male donor with ankylosing spondylitis. Sample: blood, either unsorted or a sorted T cell fraction (not recorded which). CDR3 nucleotides: TGTGCCAGCAGCGTAAGTACAGGGGGCATCTACAATGAGCAGTTCTTC. Translated, it gives CASSVSTGGIYNEQFF. Drawing the rest from reference TRBV9 and TRBJ2-1, the complete variable domain is DSGVTQTPKHLITATGQRVTLRCSPRSGDLSVYWYQQSLDQGLQFLIQYYNGEERAKGNILERFSAQQFPDLHSELNLSSLELGDSALYFCASSVSTGGIYNEQFFGPGTRLTVL.